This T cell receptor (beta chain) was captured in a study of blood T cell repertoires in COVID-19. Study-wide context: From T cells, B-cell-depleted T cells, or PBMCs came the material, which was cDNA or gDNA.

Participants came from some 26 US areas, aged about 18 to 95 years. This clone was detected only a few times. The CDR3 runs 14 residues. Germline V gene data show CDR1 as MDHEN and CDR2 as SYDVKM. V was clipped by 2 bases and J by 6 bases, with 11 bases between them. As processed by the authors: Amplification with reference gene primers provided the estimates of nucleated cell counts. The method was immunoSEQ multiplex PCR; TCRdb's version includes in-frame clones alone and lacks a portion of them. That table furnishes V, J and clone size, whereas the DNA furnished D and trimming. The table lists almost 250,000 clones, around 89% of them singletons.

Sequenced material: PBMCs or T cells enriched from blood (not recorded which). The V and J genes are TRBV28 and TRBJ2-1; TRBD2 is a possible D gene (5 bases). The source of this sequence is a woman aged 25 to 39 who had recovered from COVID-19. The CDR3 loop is CASSLSGHRNEQFF. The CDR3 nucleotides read TGTGCCAGCAGTTTAAGCGGTCACCGCAATGAGCAGTTCTTC.